A single sample is the source of the 17 T cell receptor beta chains below, sequenced in a study of blood T cells in healthy people across ages. The second PCR ran about 6 to 11 cycles with a sample-barcoded 5' primer and J-beta primers. TCRdb fed the 5' RACE reads into MiXCR, producing one record per CDR3 protein. The data hold fewer than 650,000 distinct CDR3 sequences, with 27% observed a single time. In addition, the sample was reused for a study of T cells of mothers and their children.

Sequencing used blood. These receptors were obtained from a boy aged 2-9 years in good health.

The V call is TRBV18, the J call TRBJ2-1; D remains unclear. The CDR3 contains 16 residues. CDR1 is KGHSH and CDR2 is LQKENI in the germline V gene. V was cut by 3 bases and J by 5 bases, with 17 bases left in between. The CDR3 DNA reads as TGTGCCAGCTCACCTTTGGGCTCTGATCGTGACAATGAGCAGTTCTTC. Amino acids: CASSPLGSDRDNEQFF.

The rearrangement links TRBV6-5 to TRBJ2-6, with D possibly matching TRBD1 (5 bases). V lost 6 bases to trimming and J lost 1 base, with 7 bases between them. Germline V gives CDR1 MNHEY, CDR2 SVGAGI. This CDR3 has 14 amino acids. CDR3 sequence (DNA): TGTGCCAGCAGGGGGCGTTCTGGGGCCAACGTCCTGACTTTC. Protein: CASRGRSGANVLTF.

This clonotype was picked up a small number of times. The J gene is TRBJ1-6, the V gene TRBV12-3 or TRBV12-4; TRBD1 aligns across 8 bases. J lost 8 bases, V lost 6 bases, and 6 bases had no gene match. The CDR3 is 14 amino acids. CDR3 bases: TGTGCCAGCAGGTCCACAGGGGGAGATTCACCCCTCCACTTT. Protein: CASRSTGGDSPLHF.

V and J are TRBV3-1 and TRBJ2-5; D uncertain. In germline, CDR1 is LGHDT, CDR2 YNNKEL (reference sequence). The CDR3 covers 12 residues. V was clipped by 4 bases and J by 5 bases, with 8 bases between them. The CDR3 nucleotides are TGTGCCAGCAGCCCGAATGGGGAGACCCAGTACTTC. This sequence encodes CASSPNGETQYF.

This clonotype was counted a few times. The chain uses TRBV10-3 and TRBJ2-2; 8 nucleotides match TRBD1. This CDR3 has 17 amino acids. V gave up 4 bases and J gave up 0 bases; unmatched junction bases: 7. CDR1 and CDR2 from the germline V gene are ENHRY and SYGVKD. The CDR3 nucleotides read TGTGCCATCAGTGGGTTAGGACAGGGAACGAACACCGGGGAGCTGTTTTTT. It codes for CAISGLGQGTNTGELFF.

This clonotype showed up just once. The chain links TRBV21-1 to TRBJ2-5; the table names TRBD2, a call not compared with the DNA. The J call may not be correct, given that the DNA end is closer to TRBJ2-7. TRBV21-1 has pseudogene status. The CDR3 sequence is 13 residues long. This CDR3 reads CASSSRYRYEQYF. The DNA for the CDR3 is TGTGCCAGCAGCAGCCGATACCGCTACGAGCAGTACTTC.

In its sample, this clonotype was seen a few times. This chain uses TRBV20-1 with TRBJ2-3; D perhaps matches TRBD2 (5 bases). Germline CDR1 reads DFQATT; CDR2 reads SNEGSKA (reference sequence). V was cut by 3 bases and J by 2 bases, with 15 bases left in between. The CDR3 sequence is 15 residues long. The CDR3 nucleotides read TGCAGTGCTAGGCCATTACTAGGCCCCACAGATACGCAGTATTTT. Its protein is CSARPLLGPTDTQYF.

This clonotype was recorded a few times. The CDR3 DNA sequence: TGTGCCAGCAGCATCTCACCGGGACTAGCGGGGGTAGCGCAGTATTTT. Its protein product is CASSISPGLAGVAQYF. The V gene is TRBV9, the J gene TRBJ2-3, with TRBD2 matching over 14 bases. The ends lost 4 bases at V and 10 bases at J; junction bases unmatched: 11. This CDR3 spans 16 amino acids. Per germline, CDR1 SGDLS and CDR2 YYNGEE.

The chain carries TRBV12-3 or TRBV12-4 and TRBJ2-3; D is undetermined. The CDR3 runs to 14 residues. The V and J ends lost 0 bases and 4 bases respectively, with 8 bases between them. The DNA of the CDR3 is TGTGCCAGCAGTTTAGCGGCCTTGTCAGATACGCAGTATTTT. Its translation is CASSLAALSDTQYF.

The chain has TRBV9 and TRBJ1-2; D is undetermined. The germline gives CDR1 SGDLS, CDR2 YYNGEE. V was shortened by 0 bases and J by 4 bases, with 16 bases between the two germline ends. The CDR3 has 16 residues. CDR3 loop: CASSVDFGGLSYGYTF. For the CDR3, the DNA is TGTGCCAGCAGCGTAGATTTCGGAGGCCTAAGCTATGGCTACACCTTC.

As regards this clonotype: One junction end does not reproduce the germline sequence, and a read error may be involved. The CDR3 DNA is TGTGCCAGCAGTGGAATGACAGGGAAAGATCAGCCCCGGCATTTT. This encodes CASSGMTGKDQPRHF. The chain has TRBV2 and TRBJ1-5; 7 bases line up with TRBD1. CDR3 length: 15 amino acids. Germline V lookup: CDR1 SNHLY, CDR2 FYNNEI.

V gene TRBV27 combines with J gene TRBJ1-6, with D possibly matching TRBD1 (6 bases). Germline values: CDR1 MNHEY, CDR2 SMNVEV (reference sequence). The V gene lost 3 bases and the J gene lost 0 bases, with 9 bases spanning the gap. The CDR3 runs to 16 residues. The CDR3 DNA reads TGTGCCAGCAGTTTTCAGGGGAGCTCCTATAATTCACCCCTCCACTTT. This gives the protein CASSFQGSSYNSPLHF.

This clonotype occurred a few times. The chain employs TRBV6-2 or TRBV6-3 and TRBJ2-7, with a weak D call TRBD2 (6 bases). Germline V gives CDR1 MNHEY, CDR2 SVGEGT. The ends were cut back, 5 bases at V and 5 bases at J, with 16 bases in the middle. The CDR3 runs 14 residues. This CDR3 is CASSPVRESDEQYF. The CDR3 region has the DNA TGTGCCAGCAGTCCCGTCCGGGAGTCGGACGAGCAGTACTTC.

Only a few counts were recorded for this clonotype. The V call is TRBV29-1, the J call TRBJ2-5; tentatively, D is TRBD2 (6 bases). Germline assignment: CDR1 SQVTM and CDR2 ANQGSEA. Trimming took off 0 bases at V and 2 bases at J, with 13 bases between the two ends. CDR3 length: 15 residues. The CDR3 loop reads CSVEERRGIQETQYF. The CDR3 DNA reads TGCAGCGTTGAAGAAAGGAGGGGAATACAAGAGACCCAGTACTTC. Together with reference TRBV29-1 and TRBJ2-5, the CDR3 gives the full variable domain: SAVISQKPSRDICQRGTSLTIQCQVDSQVTMMFWYRQQPGQSLTLIATANQGSEATYESGFVIDKFPISRPNLTFSTLTVSNMSPEDSSIYLCSVEERRGIQETQYFGPGTRLLVL.

As for this clonotype: The junction shows a germline mismatch at one end, possibly a read error. The chain combines TRBV20-1 with TRBJ2-5, with 11 positions matching TRBD2. CDR1 is DFQATT and CDR2 is SNEGSKA in the germline V gene (reference sequence). The CDR3 is 15 amino acids. The CDR3: CSARGNSGGGETHYF. CDR3 sequence (DNA): TGCAGTGCTAGAGGCAATAGCGGGGGGGGAGAGACCCATTACTTC.

This clonotype was found a few times. The CDR3 nucleotides read TGTGCCTGGAGTCCTGGGGGGGGCCAAGAGACCCAGTACTTC. Its translation is CAWSPGGGQETQYF. The chain is built from TRBV30 and TRBJ2-5; 7 bases align to TRBD2. The V segment lost 2 bases and the J segment 1 base; nucleotides outside the gene matches: 4. The germline CDR1 and CDR2 sequences are GTSNPN and SVGIG (reference sequence). The CDR3 is 14 amino acids.

This clonotype has just a few counts. The V and J genes are TRBV5-1 and TRBJ2-5; 8 bases match TRBD1. The CDR3 sequence is 14 residues long. CDR1 is SGHRS and CDR2 is YFSETQ in the germline V gene. The junction had 5 bases not matched to a gene; V was cut back by 3 bases and J by 4 bases. The CDR3 loop reads CASSSPQGAETQYF. CDR3 bases: TGCGCCAGCAGCTCACCTCAGGGGGCAGAGACCCAGTACTTC.